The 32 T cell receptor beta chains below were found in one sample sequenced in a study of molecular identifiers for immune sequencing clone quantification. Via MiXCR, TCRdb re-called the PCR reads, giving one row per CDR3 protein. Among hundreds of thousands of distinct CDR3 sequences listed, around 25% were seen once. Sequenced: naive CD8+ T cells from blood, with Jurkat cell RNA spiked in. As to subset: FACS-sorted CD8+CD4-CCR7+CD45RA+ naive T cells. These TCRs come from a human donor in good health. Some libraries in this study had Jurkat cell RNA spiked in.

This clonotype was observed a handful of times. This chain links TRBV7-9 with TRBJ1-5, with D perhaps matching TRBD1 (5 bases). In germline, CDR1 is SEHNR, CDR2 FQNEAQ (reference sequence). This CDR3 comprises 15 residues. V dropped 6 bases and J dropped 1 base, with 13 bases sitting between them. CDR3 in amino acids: CASSSDSDSNQPQHF. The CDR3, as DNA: TGTGCCAGCAGTTCCGACAGTGACAGCAATCAGCCCCAGCATTTT.

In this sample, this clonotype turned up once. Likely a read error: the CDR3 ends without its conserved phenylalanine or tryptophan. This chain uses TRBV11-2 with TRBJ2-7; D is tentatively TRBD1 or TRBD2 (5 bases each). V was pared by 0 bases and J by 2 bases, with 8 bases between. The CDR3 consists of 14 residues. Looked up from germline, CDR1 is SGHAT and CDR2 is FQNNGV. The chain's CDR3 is CASSLDLGAYEQYL. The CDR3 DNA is TGTGCCAGCAGCTTAGATCTGGGGGCCTACGAGCAGTACCTC.

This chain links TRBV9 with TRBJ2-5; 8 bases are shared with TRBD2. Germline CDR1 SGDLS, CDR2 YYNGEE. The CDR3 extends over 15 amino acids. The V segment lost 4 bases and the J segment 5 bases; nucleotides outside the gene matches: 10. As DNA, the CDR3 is TGTGCCAGCAGCACCGGGGGGGGCCTCGGGGAGACCCAGTACTTC. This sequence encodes CASSTGGGLGETQYF.

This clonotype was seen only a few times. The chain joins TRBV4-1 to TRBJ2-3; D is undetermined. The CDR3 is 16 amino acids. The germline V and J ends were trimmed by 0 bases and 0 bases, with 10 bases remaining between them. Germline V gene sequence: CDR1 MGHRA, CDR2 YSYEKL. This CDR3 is CASSQEVISSTDTQYF. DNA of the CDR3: TGCGCCAGCAGCCAAGAGGTGATCTCTAGCACAGATACGCAGTATTTT.

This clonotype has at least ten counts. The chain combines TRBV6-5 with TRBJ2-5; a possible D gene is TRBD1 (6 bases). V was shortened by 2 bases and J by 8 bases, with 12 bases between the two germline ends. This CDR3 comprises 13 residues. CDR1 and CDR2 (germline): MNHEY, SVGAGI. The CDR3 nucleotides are TGTGCCAGCAGTTACGGCACAGGGCAAACCCAGTACTTC. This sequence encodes CASSYGTGQTQYF.

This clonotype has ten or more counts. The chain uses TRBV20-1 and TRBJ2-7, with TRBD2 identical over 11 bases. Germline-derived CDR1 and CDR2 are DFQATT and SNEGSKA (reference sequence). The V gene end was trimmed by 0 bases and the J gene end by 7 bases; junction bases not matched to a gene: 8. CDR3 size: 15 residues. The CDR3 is CSARDLLAGVWEQYF. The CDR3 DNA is TGCAGTGCTAGAGATTTACTAGCGGGAGTCTGGGAGCAGTACTTC.

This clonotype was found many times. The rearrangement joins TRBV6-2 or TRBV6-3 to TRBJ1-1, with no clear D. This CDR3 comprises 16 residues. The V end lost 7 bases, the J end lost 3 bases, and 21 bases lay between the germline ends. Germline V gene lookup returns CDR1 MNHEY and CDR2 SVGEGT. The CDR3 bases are TGTGCCAGCAAAGTTACGGGGTTAGGAGGATACACTGAAGCTTTCTTT. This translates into CASKVTGLGGYTEAFF.

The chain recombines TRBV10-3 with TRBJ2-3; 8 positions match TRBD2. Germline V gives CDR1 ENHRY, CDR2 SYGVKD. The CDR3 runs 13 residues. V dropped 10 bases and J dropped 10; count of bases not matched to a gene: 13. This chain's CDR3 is CATTSGALDAQYF. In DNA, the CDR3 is TGTGCCACAACTAGCGGCGCACTGGATGCGCAGTATTTT.

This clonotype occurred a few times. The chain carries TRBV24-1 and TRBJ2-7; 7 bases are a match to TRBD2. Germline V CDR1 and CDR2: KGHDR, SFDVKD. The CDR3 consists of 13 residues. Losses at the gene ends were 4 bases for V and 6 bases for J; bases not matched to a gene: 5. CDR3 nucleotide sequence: TGTGCCACCAGTGACAGCGGGACTTTCGAGCAGTACTTC. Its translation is CATSDSGTFEQYF.

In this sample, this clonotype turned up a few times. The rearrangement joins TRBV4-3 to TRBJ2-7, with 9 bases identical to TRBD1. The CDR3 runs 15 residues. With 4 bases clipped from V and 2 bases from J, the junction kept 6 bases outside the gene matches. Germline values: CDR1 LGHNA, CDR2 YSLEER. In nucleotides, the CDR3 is TGCGCCAGCAGCCCCGGACAGGGGACCACCTACGAGCAGTACTTC. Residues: CASSPGQGTTYEQYF.

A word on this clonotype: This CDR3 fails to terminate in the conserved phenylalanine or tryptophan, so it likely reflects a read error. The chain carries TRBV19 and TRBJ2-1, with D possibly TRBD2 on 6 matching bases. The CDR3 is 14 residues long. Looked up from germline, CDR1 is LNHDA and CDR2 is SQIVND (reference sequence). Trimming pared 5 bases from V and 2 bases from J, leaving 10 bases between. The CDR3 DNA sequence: TGTGCCAGTAGTTCGGAGGGGACCTACAATGAGCAGTTCCTC. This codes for CASSSEGTYNEQFL.

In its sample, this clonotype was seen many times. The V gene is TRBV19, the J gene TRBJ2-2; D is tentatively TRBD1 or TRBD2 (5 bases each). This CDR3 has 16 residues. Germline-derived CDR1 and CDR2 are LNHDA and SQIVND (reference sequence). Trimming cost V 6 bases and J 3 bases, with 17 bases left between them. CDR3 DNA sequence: TGTGCCAGTAGGAACAACCGGGACGGAGACACCGGGGAGCTGTTTTTT. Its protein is CASRNNRDGDTGELFF.

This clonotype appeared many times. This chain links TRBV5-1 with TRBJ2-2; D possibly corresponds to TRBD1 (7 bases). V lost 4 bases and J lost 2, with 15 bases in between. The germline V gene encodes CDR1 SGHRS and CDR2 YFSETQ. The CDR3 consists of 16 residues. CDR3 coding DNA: TGCGCCAGCAGCCCCAGGGGGGCGCAAAACACCGGGGAGCTGTTTTTT. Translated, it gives CASSPRGAQNTGELFF.

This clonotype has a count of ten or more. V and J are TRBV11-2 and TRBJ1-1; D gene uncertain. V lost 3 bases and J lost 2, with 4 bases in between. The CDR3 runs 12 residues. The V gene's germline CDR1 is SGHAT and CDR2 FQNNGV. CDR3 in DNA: TGTGCCAGCAGCTTGATCAACACTGAAGCTTTCTTT. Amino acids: CASSLINTEAFF.

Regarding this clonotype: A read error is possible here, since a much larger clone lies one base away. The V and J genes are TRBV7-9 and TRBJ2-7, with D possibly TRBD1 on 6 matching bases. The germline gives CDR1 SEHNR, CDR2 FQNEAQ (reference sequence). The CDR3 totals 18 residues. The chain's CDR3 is CASSLEVSVRGRVYEQCF. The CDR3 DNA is TGTGCCAGCAGCTTAGAAGTGTCGGTCAGGGGACGAGTGTACGAGCAGTGCTTC.

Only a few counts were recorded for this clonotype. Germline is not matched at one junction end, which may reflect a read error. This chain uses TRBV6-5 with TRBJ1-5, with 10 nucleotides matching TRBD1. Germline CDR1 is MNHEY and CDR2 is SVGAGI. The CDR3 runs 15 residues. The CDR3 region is CASRAGTGAFQPQHF. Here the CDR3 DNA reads TGTGCTAGCAGGGCCGGGACAGGGGCTTTCCAGCCCCAGCATTTT.

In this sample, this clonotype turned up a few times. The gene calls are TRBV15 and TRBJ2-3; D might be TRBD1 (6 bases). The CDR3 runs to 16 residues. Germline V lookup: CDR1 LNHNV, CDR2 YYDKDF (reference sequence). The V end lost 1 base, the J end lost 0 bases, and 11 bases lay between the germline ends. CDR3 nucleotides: TGTGCCACCAGCAGAGGCGTCGGACAGAGCACAGATACGCAGTATTTT. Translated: CATSRGVGQSTDTQYF. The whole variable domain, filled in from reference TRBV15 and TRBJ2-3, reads DAMVIQNPRYQVTQFGKPVTLSCSQTLNHNVMYWYQQKSSQAPKLLFHYYDKDFNNEADTPDNFQSRRPNTSFCFLDIRSPGLGDTAMYLCATSRGVGQSTDTQYFGPGTRLTVL.

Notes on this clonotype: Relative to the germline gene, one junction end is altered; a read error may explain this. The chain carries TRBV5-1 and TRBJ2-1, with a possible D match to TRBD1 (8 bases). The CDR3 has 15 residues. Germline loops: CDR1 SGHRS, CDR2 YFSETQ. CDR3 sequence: CARSSQGGGRDEQFF. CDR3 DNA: TGCGCCCGCAGCTCACAGGGGGGGGGTCGGGATGAGCAGTTCTTC. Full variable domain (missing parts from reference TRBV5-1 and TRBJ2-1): KAGVTQTPRYLIKTRGQQVTLSCSPISGHRSVSWYQQTPGQGLQFLFEYFSETQRNKGNFPGRFSGRQFSNSRSEMNVSTLELGDSALYLCARSSQGGGRDEQFFGPGTRLTVL.

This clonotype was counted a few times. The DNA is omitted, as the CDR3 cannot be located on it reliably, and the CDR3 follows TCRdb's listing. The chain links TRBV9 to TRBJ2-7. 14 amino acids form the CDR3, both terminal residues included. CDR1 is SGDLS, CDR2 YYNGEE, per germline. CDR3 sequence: CASSVDADLYQQYF.

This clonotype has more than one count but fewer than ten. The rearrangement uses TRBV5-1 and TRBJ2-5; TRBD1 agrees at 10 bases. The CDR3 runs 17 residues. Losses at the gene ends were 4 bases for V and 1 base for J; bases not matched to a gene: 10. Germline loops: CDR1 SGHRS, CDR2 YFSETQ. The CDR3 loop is CASSGGQGLQIQETQYF. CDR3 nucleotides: TGCGCCAGCAGCGGGGGACAGGGGCTACAAATCCAAGAGACCCAGTACTTC.

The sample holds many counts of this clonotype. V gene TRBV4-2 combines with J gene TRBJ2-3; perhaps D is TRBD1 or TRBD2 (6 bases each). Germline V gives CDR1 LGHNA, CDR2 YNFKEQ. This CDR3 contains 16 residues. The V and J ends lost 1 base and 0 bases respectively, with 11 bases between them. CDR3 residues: CASSQGTGASTDTQYF. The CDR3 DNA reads TGTGCCAGCAGCCAAGGTACGGGGGCGAGCACAGATACGCAGTATTTT.

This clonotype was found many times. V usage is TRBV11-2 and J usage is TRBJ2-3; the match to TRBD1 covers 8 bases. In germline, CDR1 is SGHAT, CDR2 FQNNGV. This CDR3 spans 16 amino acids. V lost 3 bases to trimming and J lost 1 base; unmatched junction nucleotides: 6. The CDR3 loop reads CASSFTGGRGTDTQYF. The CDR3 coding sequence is TGTGCCAGCAGCTTTACAGGGGGAAGGGGCACAGATACGCAGTATTTT. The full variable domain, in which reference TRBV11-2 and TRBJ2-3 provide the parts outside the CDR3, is EAGVAQSPRYKIIEKRQSVAFWCNPISGHATLYWYQQILGQGPKLLIQFQNNGVVDDSQLPKDRFSAERLKGVDSTLKIQPAKLEDSAVYLCASSFTGGRGTDTQYFGPGTRLTVL.

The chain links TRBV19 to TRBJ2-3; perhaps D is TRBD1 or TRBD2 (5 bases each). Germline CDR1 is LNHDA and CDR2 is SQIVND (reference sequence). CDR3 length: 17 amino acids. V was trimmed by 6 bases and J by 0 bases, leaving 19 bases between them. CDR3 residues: CASRRLGVPDSTDTQYF. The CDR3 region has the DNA TGTGCCAGTAGACGGCTGGGGGTGCCGGACAGCACAGATACGCAGTATTTT. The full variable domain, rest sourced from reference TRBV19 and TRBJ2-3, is DGGITQSPKYLFRKEGQNVTLSCEQNLNHDAMYWYRQDPGQGLRLIYYSQIVNDFQKGDIAEGYSVSREKKESFPLTVTSAQKNPTAFYLCASRRLGVPDSTDTQYFGPGTRLTVL.

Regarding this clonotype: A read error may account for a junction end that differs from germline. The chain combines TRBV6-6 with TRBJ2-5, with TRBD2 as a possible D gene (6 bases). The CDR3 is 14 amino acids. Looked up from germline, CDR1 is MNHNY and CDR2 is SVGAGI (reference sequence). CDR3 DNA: TGTGCCAGCTGTTACTCGGGGACTGAAGAGACCCAGTACTTC. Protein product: CASCYSGTEETQYF.

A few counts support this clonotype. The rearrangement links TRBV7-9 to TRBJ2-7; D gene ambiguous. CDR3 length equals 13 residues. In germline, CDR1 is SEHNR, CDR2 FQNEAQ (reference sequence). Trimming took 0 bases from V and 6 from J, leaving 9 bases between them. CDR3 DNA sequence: TGTGCCAGCAGCTTAGCTCCAGCATTCGAGCAGTACTTC. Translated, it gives CASSLAPAFEQYF.

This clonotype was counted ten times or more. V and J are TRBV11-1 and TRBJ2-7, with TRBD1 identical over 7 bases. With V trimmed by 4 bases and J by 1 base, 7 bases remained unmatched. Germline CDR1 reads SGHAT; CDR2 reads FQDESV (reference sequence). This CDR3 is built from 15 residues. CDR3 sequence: CASSSRWGQSYEQYF. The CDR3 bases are TGTGCCAGCAGCTCCCGATGGGGACAGTCCTACGAGCAGTACTTC. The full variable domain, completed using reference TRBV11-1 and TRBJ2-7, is EAEVAQSPRYKITEKSQAVAFWCDPISGHATLYWYRQILGQGPELLVQFQDESVVDDSQLPKDRFSAERLKGVDSTLKIQPAELGDSAMYLCASSSRWGQSYEQYFGPGTRLTVT.

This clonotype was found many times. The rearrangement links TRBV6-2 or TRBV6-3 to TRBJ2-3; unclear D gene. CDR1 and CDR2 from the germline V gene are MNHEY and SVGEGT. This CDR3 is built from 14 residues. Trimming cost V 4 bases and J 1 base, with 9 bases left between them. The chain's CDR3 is CASSLAWGTDTQYF. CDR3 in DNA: TGTGCCAGCAGTTTGGCCTGGGGCACAGATACGCAGTATTTT.

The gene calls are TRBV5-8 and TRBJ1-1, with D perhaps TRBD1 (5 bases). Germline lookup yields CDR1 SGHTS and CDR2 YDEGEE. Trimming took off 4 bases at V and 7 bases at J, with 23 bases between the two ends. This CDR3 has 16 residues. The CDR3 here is CASSLDDRGDFDEAFF. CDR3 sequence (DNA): TGTGCCAGCAGCCTGGACGATAGAGGGGATTTTGATGAAGCTTTCTTT. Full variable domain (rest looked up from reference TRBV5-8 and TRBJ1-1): EAGVTQSPTHLIKTRGQQATLRCSPISGHTSVYWYQQALGLGLQFLLWYDEGEERNRGNFPPRFSGRQFPNYSSELNVNALELEDSALYLCASSLDDRGDFDEAFFGQGTRLTVV.

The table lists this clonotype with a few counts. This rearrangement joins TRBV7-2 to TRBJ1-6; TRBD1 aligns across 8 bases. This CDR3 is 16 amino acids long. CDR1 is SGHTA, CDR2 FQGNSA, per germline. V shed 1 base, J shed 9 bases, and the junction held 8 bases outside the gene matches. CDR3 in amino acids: CTSSLGLTGVSSPLHF. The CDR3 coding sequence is TGTACCAGCAGCTTAGGGCTGACAGGGGTTTCTTCACCCCTCCACTTT. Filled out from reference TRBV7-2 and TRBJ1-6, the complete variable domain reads GAGVSQSPSNKVTEKGKDVELRCDPISGHTALYWYRQSLGQGLEFLIYFQGNSAPDKSGLPSDRFSAERTGGSVSTLTIQRTQQEDSAVYLCTSSLGLTGVSSPLHFGNGTRLTVT.

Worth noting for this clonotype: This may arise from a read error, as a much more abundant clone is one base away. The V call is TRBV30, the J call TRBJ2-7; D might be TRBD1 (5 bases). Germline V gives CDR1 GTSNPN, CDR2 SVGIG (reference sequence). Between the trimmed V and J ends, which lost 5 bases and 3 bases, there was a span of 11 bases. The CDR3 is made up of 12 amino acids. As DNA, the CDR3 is TGTGCCTGGGGTCAACAGGACTACGAGCAGTACTTC. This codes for CAWGQQDYEQYF.

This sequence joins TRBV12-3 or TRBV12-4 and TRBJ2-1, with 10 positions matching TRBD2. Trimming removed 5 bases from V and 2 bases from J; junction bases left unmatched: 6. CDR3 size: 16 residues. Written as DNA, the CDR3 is TGTGCCAGCAGTCCGCCGAGCGGGGGGGCCTACAATGAGCAGTTCTTC. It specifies CASSPPSGGAYNEQFF.

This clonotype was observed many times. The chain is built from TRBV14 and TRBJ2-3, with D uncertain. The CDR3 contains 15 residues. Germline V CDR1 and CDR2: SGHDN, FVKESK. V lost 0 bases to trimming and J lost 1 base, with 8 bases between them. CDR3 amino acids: CASSQEVSRTDTQYF. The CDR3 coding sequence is TGTGCCAGCAGCCAAGAAGTCTCTCGCACAGATACGCAGTATTTT.